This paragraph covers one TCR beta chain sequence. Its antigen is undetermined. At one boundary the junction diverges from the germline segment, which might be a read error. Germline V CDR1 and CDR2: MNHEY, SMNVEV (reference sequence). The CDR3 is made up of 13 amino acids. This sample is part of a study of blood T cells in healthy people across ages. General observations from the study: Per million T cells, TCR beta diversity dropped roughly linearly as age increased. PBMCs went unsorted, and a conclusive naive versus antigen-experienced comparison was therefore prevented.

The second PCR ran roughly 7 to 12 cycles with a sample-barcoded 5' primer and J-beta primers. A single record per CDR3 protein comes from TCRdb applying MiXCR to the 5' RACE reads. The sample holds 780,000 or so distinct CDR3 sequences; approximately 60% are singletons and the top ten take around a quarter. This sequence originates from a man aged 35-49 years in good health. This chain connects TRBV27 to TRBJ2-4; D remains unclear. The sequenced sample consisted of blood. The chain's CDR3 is CARSPLAKTIQYF. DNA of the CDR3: TGTGCCCGCAGCCCCCTGGCCAAAACCATTCAGTACTTC.